Each of the 21 T cell receptor beta chains below was sequenced from the same sample in a study of early stage breast cancer tumors. Assay: immunoSEQ multiplex PCR; the TCRdb copy retains only in-frame clones and omits some. The data contain tens of thousands of clones, almost 75% of them singletons. Material: blood. Source of these receptors: a person aged 35-49 years with breast cancer.

Relative to its sample, this clone is medium-sized (0.01 to 0.1%). The rearrangement links TRBV28 to TRBJ2-5; D may be TRBD1 (5 bases). Trimming took 4 bases from V and 2 from J, leaving 11 bases between them. Germline V lookup: CDR1 MDHEN, CDR2 SYDVKM. The CDR3 spans 14 residues. CDR3 DNA sequence: TGTGCCAGCAGTTCCGGACAACAACAAGAGACCCAGTACTTC. Encoded protein: CASSSGQQQETQYF.

The V gene is TRBV2, the J gene TRBJ1-4; D gene unclear. Trimming took off 6 bases at V and 1 base at J, with 9 bases between the two ends. The CDR3 is made up of 14 amino acids. Germline values: CDR1 SNHLY, CDR2 FYNNEI. The CDR3: CASSAGKTNEKLFF. The CDR3, as DNA: TGTGCCAGCAGCGCCGGGAAAACTAATGAAAAACTGTTTTTT.

The chain links TRBV4-1 to TRBJ2-7, with 7 bases identical to TRBD1. CDR3 size: 16 residues. Germline CDR1 is MGHRA and CDR2 is YSYEKL. J gave up 2 bases and V 1 base, and 8 bases lay outside the gene matches. CDR3 nucleotide sequence: TGCGCCAGCAGCCAAGGACAGGGTCTGGGTACCTACGAGCAGTACTTC. It yields the protein CASSQGQGLGTYEQYF.

The chain joins TRBV2 to TRBJ2-7; no clear D. Between the trimmed V and J ends, which lost 4 bases and 6 bases, there was a span of 16 bases. The CDR3 extends over 14 amino acids. CDR1 is SNHLY, CDR2 FYNNEI, per germline. The DNA for the CDR3 is TGTGCCAGCAGTGTCGAACGGGTCCGAGGCGAGCAGTACTTC. Translated: CASSVERVRGEQYF.

This chain connects TRBV4-3 to TRBJ2-7, with D maybe TRBD1 (6 bases). Between the trimmed V and J ends, which lost 0 bases and 3 bases, there was a span of 15 bases. CDR1 is LGHNA and CDR2 is YSLEER in the germline V gene. CDR3 size: 16 residues. CDR3 sequence: CASSQDWAGEIYEQYF. The CDR3 DNA sequence: TGCGCCAGCAGCCAAGATTGGGCAGGGGAGATCTACGAGCAGTACTTC.

The chain carries TRBV6-1 and TRBJ2-7, with 8 positions matching TRBD2. The germline CDR1 and CDR2 sequences are MNHNS and SASEGT. V gave up 6 bases and J gave up 13 bases; unmatched junction bases: 5. There are 10 residues in the CDR3. The CDR3 DNA follows: TGTGCCAGCAGCAGCGGGAGTTGTTACTTC. Encoded protein: CASSSGSCYF.

J is TRBJ2-2 and V is TRBV7-7; unclear D gene. Germline lookup yields CDR1 SSHAT and CDR2 FNYEAQ (reference sequence). V lost 1 base and J 3 bases, leaving 9 bases between the germline ends. This CDR3 is built from 15 residues. The chain's CDR3 is CASSLEAAYTGELFF. CDR3 bases: TGTGCCAGCAGCTTAGAGGCAGCTTACACCGGGGAGCTGTTTTTT.

This chain connects TRBV7-8 to TRBJ2-5; 8 bases match TRBD1. Germline CDR1 is SGHVS and CDR2 is FQNEAQ. The junction had 12 bases not matched to a gene; V was cut back by 7 bases and J by 5 bases. This CDR3 region has 15 residues. CDR3 sequence (DNA): TGTGCCAGCACCCCGACGCCAGGGGGCGTTGAGACCCAGTACTTC. It codes for CASTPTPGGVETQYF.

The rearrangement uses TRBV7-2 and TRBJ2-1, with 8 bases matching TRBD2. This CDR3 is 17 amino acids long. Germline V gene sequence: CDR1 SGHTA, CDR2 FQGNSA. V was clipped by 1 base and J by 3 bases; unmatched bases: 8. The CDR3 sequence is CASSLVGSSGSYNEQFF. The CDR3 DNA reads TGTGCCAGCAGCTTAGTTGGTTCCAGCGGGAGCTACAATGAGCAGTTCTTC.

This clone is labeled medium-sized. The chain combines TRBV11-3 with TRBJ2-2, with D tentatively TRBD2 (7 bases). Trimming left V 4 bases short and J 4 bases short, with 19 bases between. This CDR3 contains 17 residues. The germline V gene has CDR1 SGHNT and CDR2 YENEEA. CDR3 DNA sequence: TGTGCCAGCAGCTACGCCCCGGGGGGCGACCCCACCGGGGAGCTGTTTTTT. Protein sequence: CASSYAPGGDPTGELFF.

The chain recombines TRBV6-6 with TRBJ1-4; D perhaps matches TRBD1 (6 bases). Trimming stripped 6 bases from V and 2 bases from J, with 10 bases between. The CDR3 loop spans 14 amino acids. Germline CDR1 is MNHNY and CDR2 is SVGAGI (reference sequence). The CDR3 is CASRRDTTNEKLFF. The CDR3 nucleotides read TGTGCCAGCAGGAGGGACACGACTAATGAAAAACTGTTTTTT.

The rearrangement uses TRBV7-3 and TRBJ2-1; D remains unclear. Germline values: CDR1 SGHTA, CDR2 FQGTGA. The CDR3 sequence is 11 residues long. The V and J ends lost 2 bases and 7 bases respectively, with 3 bases between them. The CDR3 loop is CASSLGNEQFF. CDR3 sequence (DNA): TGTGCCAGCAGCTTAGGTAATGAGCAGTTCTTC.

The V call is TRBV5-1, the J call TRBJ2-1; TRBD2 aligns across 7 bases. CDR1 SGHRS and CDR2 YFSETQ come from the germline V gene. There are 15 residues in the CDR3. V dropped 1 base and J dropped 4; count of bases not matched to a gene: 5. CDR3 nucleotides: TGCGCCAGCAGCTTGTTTACTAGCGAATACAATGAGCAGTTCTTC. Its protein is CASSLFTSEYNEQFF.

V usage is TRBV11-3 and J usage is TRBJ2-2; TRBD2 might be the D (6 bases). The germline CDR1 and CDR2 sequences are SGHNT and YENEEA. V was trimmed by 4 bases and J by 7 bases, leaving 13 bases between them. The CDR3 spans 14 residues. CDR3 loop: CASSSGGRVGELFF. CDR3 in DNA: TGTGCCAGCAGCTCCGGAGGGCGGGTCGGGGAGCTGTTTTTT.

On this clone: The junction departs from germline at one end; a sequencing error may be responsible. CDR3: CVSSSQGAKGYNEQFF. DNA for the CDR3: TGTGTCAGTAGTTCGCAGGGGGCAAAGGGATACAATGAGCAGTTCTTC. V is TRBV19 and J is TRBJ2-1, with 8 bases lining up with TRBD1. The CDR3 totals 16 residues. CDR1 LNHDA and CDR2 SQIVND come from the germline V gene (reference sequence).

The V gene is TRBV15, the J gene TRBJ1-5; perhaps TRBD1 as D (6 bases). Germline lookup yields CDR1 LNHNV and CDR2 YYDKDF (reference sequence). CDR3 length: 17 amino acids. Trimming took 0 bases from V and 4 from J, leaving 16 bases between them. This chain's CDR3 is CATSRDNYGQGNQPQHF. The DNA for the CDR3 is TGTGCCACCAGCAGAGATAATTATGGGCAGGGGAATCAGCCCCAGCATTTT.

This clone turned up a few times. V is TRBV11-2 and J is TRBJ2-3; the D is unclear. Trimming removed 1 base from V and 2 bases from J, with 10 bases in between. The CDR3 extends over 15 amino acids. CDR1 is SGHAT, CDR2 FQNNGV, per germline. Here the CDR3 reads CASSLGTGDTDTQYF. CDR3 nucleotide sequence: TGTGCCAGCAGCTTAGGGACCGGAGACACAGATACGCAGTATTTT.

CDR3 amino acids: CASSLYGGSSYEQYF. CDR3 nucleotide sequence: TGTGCCAGCAGTTTATACGGCGGAAGCTCCTACGAGCAGTACTTC. J is TRBJ2-7 and V is TRBV27; D not resolved. CDR1 is MNHEY, CDR2 SMNVEV, per germline (reference sequence). CDR3 length: 15 amino acids. The V gene lost 1 base and the J gene lost 0 bases, with 10 bases spanning the gap.

This chain links TRBV29-1 with TRBJ2-3, with D maybe TRBD1 (5 bases). Germline V gives CDR1 SQVTM, CDR2 ANQGSEA. Trimming cost V 0 bases and J 4 bases, with 11 bases left between them. The CDR3 consists of 14 residues. The CDR3 sequence is CSVEEQVIADTQYF. CDR3 nucleotide sequence: TGCAGCGTTGAAGAACAGGTGATTGCAGATACGCAGTATTTT.

This clone was picked up one time. The genes are TRBV7-2 and TRBJ2-7; D possibly corresponds to TRBD2 (7 bases). V was cut by 0 bases and J by 2 bases, with 11 bases left in between. Germline V gene lookup returns CDR1 SGHTA and CDR2 FQGNSA. The CDR3 contains 15 residues. CDR3 DNA: TGTGCCAGCAGCTTAGCAGCGGGACACCCCTACGAGCAGTACTTC. Translated: CASSLAAGHPYEQYF.

CDR3 sequence: CASSLSGEGVGADTQYF. Here the CDR3 DNA reads TGTGCCAGCAGTTTATCGGGGGAGGGAGTAGGCGCAGATACGCAGTATTTT. This chain joins TRBV27 and TRBJ2-3, with TRBD2 matching over 7 bases. V was pared by 0 bases and J by 4 bases, with 10 bases of the junction left unmatched. The CDR3 runs to 17 residues. Looked up from germline, CDR1 is MNHEY and CDR2 is SMNVEV (reference sequence).